The 6 T cell receptor beta chains below all came from one sample that was sequenced in a study of cytomegalovirus exposure and HLA in healthy donors. PCR primers comprised 60 Vbeta and 13 Jbeta primers. Profiling relied on immunoSEQ multiplex PCR, and the TCRdb table lists in-frame clones only, not all of them. Found here are 45,000 to 60,000 clones; the top ten clones hold about 15%. Sequencing was carried out using PBMCs. These TCRs come from a male donor in good health and CMV-seronegative.

The V gene is TRBV6-5, the J gene TRBJ2-7, with D possibly being TRBD1 (5 bases). The V end lost 7 bases, the J end lost 5 bases, and 18 bases lay between the germline ends. The CDR3 spans 14 residues. Germline lookup yields CDR1 MNHEY and CDR2 SVGAGI. Here the CDR3 reads CASTPGRLGNEQYF. The DNA for the CDR3 is TGTGCCAGCACCCCAGGGCGTCTTGGTAACGAGCAGTACTTC.

The chain links TRBV6-6 to TRBJ2-5; D uncertain. Trimming shortened V by 5 bases and J by 7 bases, and 11 bases separated the two germline ends. The germline gives CDR1 MNHNY, CDR2 SVGAGI (reference sequence). The CDR3 is 12 amino acids. The CDR3, as DNA: TGTGCCAGCAGTCACCTAGACTGGACCCAGTACTTC. Protein: CASSHLDWTQYF.

The chain has TRBV5-1 and TRBJ2-7; 10 positions agree with TRBD1. Per the germline V gene, CDR1 is SGHRS and CDR2 is YFSETQ. The CDR3 spans 15 residues. J lost 7 bases, V lost 1 base, and 8 bases had no gene match. CDR3 amino acids: CASSLSGTGAGEQYF. The CDR3 nucleotides are TGCGCCAGCAGCTTGTCGGGGACAGGGGCCGGGGAGCAGTACTTC.

This chain joins TRBV6-1 and TRBJ2-3; TRBD2 matches 7 bases. Germline V gives CDR1 MNHNS, CDR2 SASEGT. V shed 8 bases and J 0 bases; nucleotides not matched to a gene: 5. This CDR3 region has 14 residues. The CDR3 sequence is CASPSGASTDTQYF. In nucleotides, the CDR3 is TGTGCCAGCCCAAGCGGGGCCAGCACAGATACGCAGTATTTT.

The chain links TRBV9 to TRBJ2-3; 12 bases align to TRBD2. This CDR3 contains 14 residues. V shed 4 bases and J 4 bases; nucleotides not matched to a gene: 1. Germline CDR1 SGDLS, CDR2 YYNGEE. The CDR3 region has the DNA TGTGCCAGCAGCCTAGCGGGGGGGGCAGATACGCAGTATTTT. Its translation is CASSLAGGADTQYF.

This chain connects TRBV5-6 to TRBJ1-1, with TRBD1 matching over 9 bases. The V gene end was trimmed by 3 bases and the J gene end by 3 bases; junction bases not matched to a gene: 15. The CDR3 extends over 18 amino acids. Germline loops: CDR1 SGHDT, CDR2 YYEEEE. The CDR3 nucleotides read TGTGCCAGCAGCTCTGTCGCCGGGACAGGGATTGGAGACACTGAAGCTTTCTTT. Its translation is CASSSVAGTGIGDTEAFF.